The T cell receptor (beta chain) described here comes from a study of T cells in Graves' hyperthyroidism and ophthalmopathy. CDR3 size: 14 residues. J was trimmed by 1 base and V by 6 bases; bases with no gene match: 8. Germline CDR1 reads DFQATT; CDR2 reads SNEGSKA (reference sequence). Notes on the study in general: A median approximately 6.8 months before onset, the model predicted ophthalmopathy. Researchers report that a 13 V-J model separated ophthalmopathy from stable hyperthyroidism.

Amplification targeted TCR beta CDR3 regions from RNA transcripts. During a first-round RT-PCR of the TCR CDR3, the HTBI primer set was used. TCRdb independently ran MiXCR on the multiplex PCR reads; one entry per CDR3 protein. The sample lists 250,000 to 300,000 distinct CDR3 sequences, 13% occurring once. At first hyperthyroidism diagnosis, before any ophthalmopathy symptoms, the blood sample was collected. This clonotype showed up many times. Its specificity is unknown. The receptor was isolated from a woman aged 25 to 45 with Graves' hyperthyroidism that later progressed to Graves' ophthalmopathy. This chain joins TRBV20-1 and TRBJ1-1, with 7 bases fitting TRBD1. The source material was blood. CDR3 sequence reads: CSAAEGATNTEAFF. For the CDR3, the DNA is TGCAGTGCAGCGGAGGGGGCCACGAACACTGAAGCTTTCTTT.